This T cell receptor beta chain was recovered during a study of blood T cell repertoires in COVID-19. Turning to the study itself: Whether acute or convalescent, the COVID-19 samples came from the United States, Italy and Spain. The cDNA or gDNA used as material had been derived from T cells, B-cell-depleted T cells, or PBMCs.

This clone was detected a few times. In the original processing: The authors estimated nucleated cell counts from reference gene primer amplification. Data came from immunoSEQ multiplex PCR; TCRdb stores just in-frame clones and leaves some out. The V and J calls and clone size were taken over from that table, and D and trimming were inferred from the DNA. The table lists hundreds of thousands of clones, roughly 90% of them singletons. Patients from Seattle were sampled longitudinally, starting during active infection. The sample consisted of peripheral blood. The receptor comes from a woman younger than 45 with COVID-19, enrolled during active disease.

The CDR3 spells CAAQSSGNTIYF. CDR3 nucleotides: TGTGCTGCACAGAGCTCTGGAAACACCATATATTTT. This sequence joins TRBV19 and TRBJ1-3; D unresolved. This CDR3 has 12 residues. The germline gives CDR1 LNHDA, CDR2 SQIVND (reference sequence).